The 29 T cell receptor beta chains given below trace back to one sample, sequenced in a study of human T cells and chemical hapten exposure. TCRdb re-derived calls from the RACE reads in MiXCR, one entry per CDR3 protein. The sample lists over 95,000 distinct CDR3 sequences; about an eighth were seen once. As to time point: patch test 1, 2 weeks after DPC sensitization. Treatment given: therapeutic diphenylcyclopropenone sensitization with weekly scalp DPC. The sequences come from whole blood, collected in connection with sensitization to the hapten diphenylcyclopropenone (DPC). These receptors were obtained from a woman in her thirties or forties with alopecia areata. Some clones in this sample may be carry-over from other donors' samples.

This clonotype was seen a few times. The chain links TRBV18 to TRBJ2-3, with D maybe TRBD1 (6 bases). The CDR3 is made up of 15 amino acids. V was trimmed by 1 base and J by 6 bases, leaving 14 bases between them. CDR1 KGHSH and CDR2 LQKENI come from the germline V gene. CDR3 nucleotides: TGTGCCAGCTCACCACTTCGGACAGCCGGGGATACGCAGTATTTT. It codes for CASSPLRTAGDTQYF.

In its sample, this clonotype was seen many times. The chain uses TRBV27 and TRBJ2-3; D is unresolved. CDR1 and CDR2 from the germline V gene are MNHEY and SMNVEV (reference sequence). The CDR3 has 13 amino acids. V gave up 6 bases and J gave up 5 bases, with 12 bases separating them. The CDR3 protein is CASSLSGEDTQYF. In DNA, the CDR3 is TGTGCCAGCAGCCTCTCAGGTGAAGATACGCAGTATTTT.

Ten or more counts support this clonotype. This chain joins TRBV28 and TRBJ2-7; a weak D match, TRBD1 (6 bases). The CDR3 is 14 residues long. V was pared by 5 bases and J by 0 bases, with 11 bases between. Germline CDR1 MDHEN, CDR2 SYDVKM. CDR3 sequence reads: CASSITGSSYEQYF. DNA for the CDR3: TGTGCCAGCAGTATTACAGGGTCCTCCTACGAGCAGTACTTC.

In its sample, this clonotype was seen many times. J is TRBJ1-5 and V is TRBV10-3; 7 bases line up with TRBD1. Germline loops: CDR1 ENHRY, CDR2 SYGVKD. The CDR3 covers 15 residues. V shed 5 bases and J 2 bases; nucleotides not matched to a gene: 6. Written as DNA, the CDR3 is TGTGCCATCAGTATCGACAGGGTTGGCAATCAGCCCCAGCATTTT. Translation: CAISIDRVGNQPQHF.

This clonotype showed up just a few times. The chain combines TRBV5-1 with TRBJ1-1, with D uncertain. Per the germline V gene, CDR1 is SGHRS and CDR2 is YFSETQ. The CDR3 consists of 13 residues. V dropped 4 bases and J dropped 2 bases, with 9 bases sitting between them. CDR3 protein: CASSPDHNTEAFF. As DNA, the CDR3 is TGCGCCAGCAGCCCCGACCACAACACTGAAGCTTTCTTT.

This chain links TRBV27 with TRBJ2-7; no clear D gene. V lost 0 bases to trimming and J lost 2 bases, with 11 bases between them. Germline CDR1 reads MNHEY; CDR2 reads SMNVEV (reference sequence). The CDR3 length is 15 residues. In nucleotides, the CDR3 is TGTGCCAGCAGTTTATCGCGTGGTGTGGCCTACGAGCAGTACTTC. Encoded protein: CASSLSRGVAYEQYF.

The V and J genes are TRBV6-6 and TRBJ2-7; 8 bases line up with TRBD1. The germline V gene encodes CDR1 MNHNY and CDR2 SVGAGI (reference sequence). With V trimmed by 4 bases and J by 6 bases, 2 bases remained unmatched. CDR3 length equals 12 residues. CDR3 protein: CASSWDRSEQYF. The CDR3 DNA reads TGTGCCAGCAGTTGGGACAGGTCCGAGCAGTACTTC.

Note on this clonotype: The CDR3 end shows no conserved phenylalanine or tryptophan, and so a read error is likely. This sequence joins TRBV11-2 and TRBJ2-3; D may be TRBD1 (6 bases). Per germline, CDR1 SGHAT and CDR2 FQNNGV. V was pared by 3 bases and J by 10 bases, with 11 bases between. The length of the CDR3 is 12 residues. The CDR3 protein is CASSFQGISQYY. Written as DNA, the CDR3 is TGTGCCAGCAGCTTCCAGGGGATCTCGCAGTATTAT.

In this sample, this clonotype turned up many times. The CDR3 region is CASSSQGFRQPQHF. The CDR3 coding sequence is TGTGCCAGTAGTTCGCAGGGTTTTCGGCAGCCCCAGCATTTT. This chain uses TRBV19 with TRBJ1-5, with a weak D call TRBD1 (5 bases). Looked up from germline, CDR1 is LNHDA and CDR2 is SQIVND (reference sequence). V lost 5 bases and J 7 bases, leaving 15 bases between the germline ends. CDR3 length: 14 amino acids.

CDR3 DNA sequence: TGTGCCAGCAGTGAGGCCAGGGACAATGAGCAGTTCTTC. Its translation: CASSEARDNEQFF. The J gene is TRBJ2-1, the V gene TRBV2; possibly TRBD1 for D (5 bases). Germline CDR1 is SNHLY and CDR2 is FYNNEI. CDR3 length: 13 residues. Trimming cost V 3 bases and J 5 bases, with 8 bases left between them.

V is TRBV28 and J is TRBJ2-7; TRBD2 agrees at 10 bases. This CDR3 has 13 amino acids. With V trimmed by 8 bases and J by 3 bases, 4 bases remained unmatched. CDR1 and CDR2 from the germline V gene are MDHEN and SYDVKM. CDR3 protein: CASRTSGNYEQYF. The CDR3 DNA reads TGTGCCAGCCGGACTAGCGGTAACTACGAGCAGTACTTC.

This chain links TRBV9 with TRBJ1-3, with D hard to call. V lost 0 bases and J 3 bases, leaving 4 bases between the germline ends. The CDR3 has 13 residues. Germline V lookup: CDR1 SGDLS, CDR2 YYNGEE. CDR3 coding DNA: TGTGCCAGCAGCGTAGATGGTGGAAACACCATATATTTT. It codes for CASSVDGGNTIYF.

This clonotype was detected ten times or more. This chain links TRBV12-3 or TRBV12-4 with TRBJ2-7; D is perhaps TRBD1 or TRBD2 (5 bases each). CDR3 size: 15 residues. The V end was cut by 2 bases, the J end by 1 base, with 12 bases between. The CDR3: CASSLTRDGSYEQYF. CDR3 in DNA: TGTGCCAGCAGTTTAACTCGGGACGGGTCCTACGAGCAGTACTTC.

This clonotype was observed a few times. The rearrangement uses TRBV12-3 or TRBV12-4 and TRBJ2-5, with D possibly TRBD2 on 5 matching bases. Trimming pared 3 bases from V and 2 bases from J, leaving 13 bases between. The CDR3 contains 15 residues. The CDR3 here is CASSFSSDFQETQYF. The CDR3 DNA is TGTGCCAGCAGTTTTTCCTCGGACTTTCAAGAGACCCAGTACTTC.

The chain couples TRBV19 to TRBJ2-1; 14 positions match TRBD2. The V and J ends lost 3 bases and 0 bases, in that order; junction bases with no gene match: 4. CDR1 and CDR2 from the germline V gene are LNHDA and SQIVND (reference sequence). The CDR3 runs to 18 residues. The CDR3 sequence is CASSMGLAGVYSYNEQFF. CDR3 bases: TGTGCCAGTAGTATGGGACTAGCGGGAGTCTACTCCTACAATGAGCAGTTCTTC.

In its sample, this clonotype was seen many times. The rearrangement joins TRBV19 to TRBJ1-1; tentative D call: TRBD1 (6 bases). Germline V CDR1 and CDR2: LNHDA, SQIVND (reference sequence). V dropped 8 bases and J dropped 1 base, with 14 bases sitting between them. This CDR3 is built from 14 residues. The CDR3 here is CASRSDRWNTEAFF. For the CDR3, the DNA is TGTGCCAGTCGTTCTGACAGGTGGAACACTGAAGCTTTCTTT.

The rearrangement links TRBV5-6 to TRBJ2-7; 7 bases agree with TRBD1. The germline V gene encodes CDR1 SGHDT and CDR2 YYEEEE. The J segment lost 5 bases and the V segment lost 3 bases, leaving 8 bases of the junction unmatched. The CDR3 is 14 residues long. In nucleotides, the CDR3 is TGTGCCAGCAGCTCCTCAAGGCAGGGGGACGAGCAGTACTTC. This codes for CASSSSRQGDEQYF.

This clonotype was seen repeatedly, ten times or more. The genes are TRBV20-1 and TRBJ2-3, with 7 bases matching TRBD2. This CDR3 comprises 14 residues. V shed 0 bases and J 5 bases; nucleotides not matched to a gene: 5. Germline lookup yields CDR1 DFQATT and CDR2 SNEGSKA (reference sequence). The CDR3 sequence is CSAREAGAKDTQYF. The CDR3 DNA reads TGCAGTGCTAGAGAGGCGGGAGCCAAAGATACGCAGTATTTT.

This clonotype was seen repeatedly, ten times or more. The chain couples TRBV14 to TRBJ1-6; no clear D. The CDR3 contains 14 residues. Trimming took 1 base from V and 8 from J, leaving 9 bases between them. The germline CDR1 and CDR2 sequences are SGHDN and FVKESK. In DNA, the CDR3 is TGTGCCAGCAGCCAAGTACTGCAGGATTCACCCCTCCACTTT. Translating it yields CASSQVLQDSPLHF.

The rearrangement links TRBV28 to TRBJ2-7; 8 bases align to TRBD2. V lost 7 bases to trimming and J lost 0 bases; unmatched junction nucleotides: 2. Germline CDR1 is MDHEN and CDR2 is SYDVKM. The CDR3 runs 13 residues. For the CDR3, the DNA is TGTGCCAGCACCAGCGGGGGCTCCTACGAGCAGTACTTC. Translating it yields CASTSGGSYEQYF.

This clonotype has just a few counts. This chain uses TRBV20-1 with TRBJ2-3; 9 bases match TRBD2. Per germline, CDR1 DFQATT and CDR2 SNEGSKA (reference sequence). V trimming: 1 base; J trimming: 5 bases; junction bases outside the gene matches: 7. The CDR3 loop spans 15 amino acids. The CDR3 DNA reads TGCAGTGCTAGAGTTAGCGGGAGATTTGTAGATACGCAGTATTTT. Its protein is CSARVSGRFVDTQYF.

The gene calls are TRBV7-9 and TRBJ2-2; TRBD1 matches at 7 bases. V shed 10 bases and J 3 bases; nucleotides not matched to a gene: 14. CDR1 and CDR2 from the germline V gene are SEHNR and FQNEAQ (reference sequence). This CDR3 has 16 amino acids. The CDR3 protein is CAIMKGALRDTGELFF. The CDR3 DNA reads TGTGCCATCATGAAGGGGGCCCTGCGAGACACCGGGGAGCTGTTTTTT.

This clonotype was counted many times. The V call is TRBV29-1, the J call TRBJ1-2; D is unclear. The CDR3 spans 12 residues. Trimming left V 4 bases short and J 3 bases short, with 9 bases between. Germline CDR1 SQVTM, CDR2 ANQGSEA. This chain's CDR3 is CSVGREDYGYTF. The CDR3 bases are TGCAGCGTTGGACGGGAGGACTATGGCTACACCTTC.

This clonotype came up many times. The V call is TRBV7-2, the J call TRBJ2-1; 7 bases are shared with TRBD2. Trimming took 3 bases from V and 6 from J; bases not matched to a gene: 8. This CDR3 contains 15 residues. Germline V gene sequence: CDR1 SGHTA, CDR2 FQGNSA. The CDR3 loop reads CASSFLRELGNEQFF. CDR3 bases: TGTGCCAGCAGCTTTTTGCGGGAGCTAGGCAATGAGCAGTTCTTC.

The J gene is TRBJ2-3, the V gene TRBV28; D not certain. V was clipped by 6 bases and J by 2 bases, with 9 bases between them. The CDR3 is 13 amino acids. Germline CDR1 MDHEN, CDR2 SYDVKM. For the CDR3, the DNA is TGTGCCAGCAGCTTAGGGTCCACAGATACGCAGTATTTT. It codes for CASSLGSTDTQYF.

This clonotype has at least ten counts. This sequence joins TRBV7-6 and TRBJ1-3; D perhaps matches TRBD1 (5 bases). Per germline, CDR1 SGHVS and CDR2 FNYEAQ. The CDR3 covers 13 residues. V was shortened by 6 bases and J by 1 base, with 7 bases between the two germline ends. As DNA, the CDR3 is TGTGCCAGCAGGGAGGGGTCTGGAAACACCATATATTTT. It is translated as CASREGSGNTIYF.

Many counts were recorded for this clonotype. This rearrangement joins TRBV2 to TRBJ1-2, with a possible D match to TRBD1 (5 bases). CDR1 and CDR2 from the germline V gene are SNHLY and FYNNEI. The V end lost 6 bases, the J end lost 8 bases, and 13 bases lay between the germline ends. This CDR3 has 12 residues. For the CDR3, the DNA is TGTGCCAGCAGGCCCACAGGTTACGGCTACACCTTC. It yields the protein CASRPTGYGYTF.

This clonotype appeared a few times. The CDR3 nucleotides are TGTGCCAGCAGGACAGGGGAACCGGGCACTGAAGCTTTCTTT. Protein product: CASRTGEPGTEAFF. This chain connects TRBV28 to TRBJ1-1; 8 bases match TRBD1. The V gene end was trimmed by 6 bases and the J gene end by 4 bases; junction bases not matched to a gene: 7. Germline V gene sequence: CDR1 MDHEN, CDR2 SYDVKM. CDR3 size: 14 residues.

This clonotype appeared many times. V gene TRBV27 combines with J gene TRBJ1-4; D is possibly TRBD1 (6 bases). This CDR3 is built from 15 residues. V was pared by 3 bases and J by 4 bases, with 12 bases between. The germline V gene has CDR1 MNHEY and CDR2 SMNVEV (reference sequence). The CDR3 here is CASSLTRGGNEKLFF. In DNA, the CDR3 is TGTGCCAGCAGTTTGACCAGGGGAGGTAATGAAAAACTGTTTTTT.